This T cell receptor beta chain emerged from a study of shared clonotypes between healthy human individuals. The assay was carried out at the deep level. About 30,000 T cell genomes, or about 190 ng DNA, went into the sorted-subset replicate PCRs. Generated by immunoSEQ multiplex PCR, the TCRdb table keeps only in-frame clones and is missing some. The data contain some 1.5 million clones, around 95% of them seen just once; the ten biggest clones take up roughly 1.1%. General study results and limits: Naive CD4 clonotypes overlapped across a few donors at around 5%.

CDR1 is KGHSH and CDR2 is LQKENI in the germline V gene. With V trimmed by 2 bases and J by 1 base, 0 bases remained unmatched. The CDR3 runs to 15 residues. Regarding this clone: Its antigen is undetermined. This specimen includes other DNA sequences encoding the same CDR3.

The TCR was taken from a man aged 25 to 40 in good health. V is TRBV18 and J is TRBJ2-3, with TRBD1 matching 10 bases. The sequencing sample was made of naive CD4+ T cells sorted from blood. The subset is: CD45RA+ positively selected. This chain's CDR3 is CASSPGTGGTDTQYF. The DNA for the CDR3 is TGTGCCAGCTCACCAGGGACAGGGGGCACAGATACGCAGTATTTT.